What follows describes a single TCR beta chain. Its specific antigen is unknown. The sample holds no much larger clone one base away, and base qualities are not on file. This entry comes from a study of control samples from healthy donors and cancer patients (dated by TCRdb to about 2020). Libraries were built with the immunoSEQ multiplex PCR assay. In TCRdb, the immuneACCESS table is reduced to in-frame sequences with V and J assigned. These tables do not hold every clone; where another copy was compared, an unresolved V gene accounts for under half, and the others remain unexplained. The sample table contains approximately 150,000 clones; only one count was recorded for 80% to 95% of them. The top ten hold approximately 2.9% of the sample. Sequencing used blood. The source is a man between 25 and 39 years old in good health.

The DNA sequence is given as TGTGCCAGCAGCGTAGCTTTTTCGGGGCCGAACACCGGGGAGCTGTTTTTT. This is translated as CASSVAFSGPNTGELFF. The rearranged chain carries TRBV9 and TRBJ2-2, with a tentative D call of TRBD1 or TRBD2, each matching 5 bases. The germline V gene yields SGDLS for CDR1 and YYNGEE for CDR2. The cysteine opens and the phenylalanine closes a CDR3 of 17 amino acids. The read is trimmed to its CDR3 DNA, 51 bases read in frame from base 1. The junction shows trimming of 0 bases on V and 0 bases on J, plus 12 bases between the germline ends. Extended through the reference TRBV9 and TRBJ2-2 proteins, this CDR3 yields the full variable domain: DSGVTQTPKHLITATGQRVTLRCSPRSGDLSVYWYQQSLDQGLQFLIQYYNGEERAKGNILERFSAQQFPDLHSELNLSSLELGDSALYFCASSVAFSGPNTGELFFGEGSRLTVL.